The rows below give T cell receptor beta chains drawn from one sample of a study of molecular identifiers for immune sequencing clone quantification. TCRdb analysed the PCR reads with MiXCR anew, one entry per CDR3 protein. This repertoire shows more than 85,000 distinct CDR3 sequences, 30% to 45% found once; its top ten account for 9% to 10%. Source material: naive CD8+ T cells from blood, with Jurkat cell RNA spiked in. The source of these receptors is a human donor in good health. Some libraries in this study had Jurkat cell RNA spiked in. Each CDR3 is given with its conserved first and last residue. Fields, in order: V gene, J gene, CDR3 length, D gene, clone size, CDR3 protein, CDR3 DNA. A D gene is named only where the DNA matches it firmly. Only some rows state a clone size, as once, few, many or a class for expanded clones.

>TRBV5-4|TRBJ2-2|12|.|few
CASVVDTGELFF
TGTGCCAGCGTCGTTGACACCGGGGAGCTGTTTTTT
>TRBV10-1|TRBJ2-7|16|TRBD2|.
CASSDGIAGKTYEQYF
TGCGCCAGCAGTGATGGAATAGCGGGGAAAACCTACGAGCAGTACTTC
>TRBV27|TRBJ1-1|13|TRBD1|few
CATRQGANTEAFF
TGTGCCACCAGACAGGGGGCTAACACTGAAGCTTTCTTT
>TRBV28|TRBJ2-2|13|.|few
CASSLQDTGELFF
TGTGCCAGCAGTTTACAGGACACCGGGGAGCTGTTTTTT
>TRBV4-2|TRBJ2-7|15|TRBD1|.
CASSQSRTGGDEQYF
TGTGCCAGCAGCCAGTCTCGGACAGGGGGCGACGAGCAGTACTTC
>TRBV7-9|TRBJ2-3|16|TRBD2|many
CASSFPSGTSTDTQYF
TGTGCCAGCAGCTTCCCTAGCGGAACCAGCACAGATACGCAGTATTTT
>TRBV29-1|TRBJ2-3|12|.|.
CSVVQGLDTQYF
TGCAGCGTTGTACAGGGCTTAGATACGCAGTATTTT
>TRBV4-3|TRBJ1-1|15|.|.
CASSQENWTLTEAFF
TGCGCCAGCAGCCAAGAAAATTGGACCCTCACTGAAGCTTTCTTT
>TRBV28|TRBJ2-7|12|.|many
CASSLTFYEQYF
TGTGCCAGCAGCCTGACGTTCTACGAGCAGTACTTC
>TRBV25-1|TRBJ2-7|13|.|many
CASSWNSAYEQYF
TGTGCCAGCAGTTGGAACAGCGCCTACGAGCAGTACTTC
>TRBV27|TRBJ2-7|11|.|many
CASGKQREQYF
TGTGCCAGCGGGAAACAGCGGGAGCAGTACTTC
>TRBV28|TRBJ2-7|14|.|.
CASRLANRVYEQYF
TGTGCCAGCAGGTTGGCTAACAGGGTCTACGAGCAGTACTTC
>TRBV6-2/TRBV6-3|TRBJ1-5|17|.|.
CASSYSSGEGRYQPQHF
TGTGCCAGCAGTTACTCATCCGGGGAGGGGCGGTATCAGCCCCAGCATTTT
>TRBV5-6|TRBJ2-2|15|.|many
CASSLRERVFGELFF
TGTGCCAGCAGCTTAAGGGAGCGGGTTTTCGGGGAGCTGTTTTTT
>TRBV4-2|TRBJ2-7|15|TRBD1|few
CASSQTRTGGDEQYF
TGTGCCAGCAGCCAGACTCGGACAGGGGGCGACGAGCAGTACTTC
>TRBV5-6|TRBJ1-3|15|.|few
CASSEGPSSGNTIYF
TGTGCCAGCAGCGAGGGACCGAGCTCTGGAAACACCATATATTTT
>TRBV15|TRBJ1-4|14|.|few
CATSRSFANEKLFF
TGTGCCACCAGCAGGTCGTTCGCTAATGAAAAACTGTTTTTT
>TRBV28|TRBJ2-7|14|TRBD2|.
CASSLAPSGAEQYF
TGTGCCAGCAGTTTGGCGCCTAGCGGGGCCGAGCAGTACTTC